This passage covers 8 T cell receptor beta chains from one sample sequenced in a study of cytomegalovirus exposure and HLA in healthy donors. Only in-frame clones appear in the TCRdb table, and some are missing; sequencing was by immunoSEQ multiplex PCR. The sample lists fewer than 250,000 clones; approximately 87% were seen once. The specimen was PBMCs. Receptors were obtained from a man in his late teens or twenties in good health and CMV-seronegative.

The chain uses TRBV25-1 and TRBJ2-3; 9 bases match TRBD1. From germline, CDR1 is MGHDK and CDR2 SYGVNS. The trim removed 1 base at V and 4 bases at J, leaving 6 bases unmatched. The CDR3 contains 16 residues. CDR3 in amino acids: CASSELGTGSPDTQYF. CDR3 DNA sequence: TGTGCCAGCAGTGAATTGGGGACAGGGAGCCCAGATACGCAGTATTTT.

This clone came up a few times. The chain combines TRBV11-2 with TRBJ2-7; D perhaps matches TRBD2 (6 bases). CDR1 and CDR2 from the germline V gene are SGHAT and FQNNGV. The CDR3 loop spans 16 amino acids. The V end was cut by 0 bases, the J end by 6 bases, with 18 bases between. CDR3 DNA sequence: TGTGCCAGCAGCTTAGATGGAACGGGAGTTGCGGCCGAGCAGTACTTC. This sequence encodes CASSLDGTGVAAEQYF.

The J gene is TRBJ2-3, the V gene TRBV7-2; 10 bases agree with TRBD1. Germline V CDR1 and CDR2: SGHTA, FQGNSA. Unmatched junction bases numbered 12, after V lost 5 bases and J lost 4 bases. The CDR3 runs to 17 residues. The CDR3 DNA reads as TGTGCCAGCAGCGTTACCGGGACAGGGGTTCGCGCAGATACGCAGTATTTT. This sequence encodes CASSVTGTGVRADTQYF.

The V call is TRBV7-8, the J call TRBJ1-5; 8 bases are a match to TRBD1. The V segment lost 6 bases and the J segment 4 bases; nucleotides outside the gene matches: 5. Germline CDR1 SGHVS, CDR2 FQNEAQ. This CDR3 spans 14 amino acids. Here the CDR3 reads CASRQGAGNQPQHF. The CDR3 DNA reads TGTGCCAGCAGGCAGGGGGCAGGTAATCAGCCCCAGCATTTT.

The chain couples TRBV9 to TRBJ2-1; D might be TRBD2 (5 bases). Looked up from germline, CDR1 is SGDLS and CDR2 is YYNGEE. This CDR3 spans 15 amino acids. The V end lost 0 bases, the J end lost 9 bases, and 16 bases lay between the germline ends. The CDR3 is CASSVGLLEGGEQFF. The DNA for the CDR3 is TGTGCCAGCAGCGTAGGTTTACTAGAGGGTGGTGAGCAGTTCTTC.

V usage is TRBV7-2 and J usage is TRBJ2-1, with 13 bases fitting TRBD2. This CDR3 has 18 residues. Germline V CDR1 and CDR2: SGHTA, FQGNSA. J was trimmed by 0 bases and V by 5 bases; bases with no gene match: 7. CDR3: CASSRGLAGVSSYNEQFF. The CDR3 DNA reads as TGTGCCAGCAGCCGAGGACTAGCGGGGGTCAGCTCCTACAATGAGCAGTTCTTC.

The chain couples TRBV5-6 to TRBJ2-2; 9 bases align to TRBD1. CDR3 length: 14 amino acids. Germline V lookup: CDR1 SGHDT, CDR2 YYEEEE. V lost 4 bases to trimming and J lost 6 bases; unmatched junction nucleotides: 4. CDR3 residues: CASSPNRGPGELFF. The CDR3 DNA is TGTGCCAGCAGCCCGAACAGGGGGCCCGGGGAGCTGTTTTTT.

This rearrangement joins TRBV7-6 to TRBJ2-7; D perhaps matches TRBD2 (6 bases). Germline-derived CDR1 and CDR2 are SGHVS and FNYEAQ. The CDR3 length is 15 residues. The V end lost 4 bases, the J end lost 5 bases, and 18 bases lay between the germline ends. The CDR3, as DNA: TGTGCCAGCAGCTCGCAGCCGGGACTTCTCAACGAGCAGTACTTC. Translation gives CASSSQPGLLNEQYF.